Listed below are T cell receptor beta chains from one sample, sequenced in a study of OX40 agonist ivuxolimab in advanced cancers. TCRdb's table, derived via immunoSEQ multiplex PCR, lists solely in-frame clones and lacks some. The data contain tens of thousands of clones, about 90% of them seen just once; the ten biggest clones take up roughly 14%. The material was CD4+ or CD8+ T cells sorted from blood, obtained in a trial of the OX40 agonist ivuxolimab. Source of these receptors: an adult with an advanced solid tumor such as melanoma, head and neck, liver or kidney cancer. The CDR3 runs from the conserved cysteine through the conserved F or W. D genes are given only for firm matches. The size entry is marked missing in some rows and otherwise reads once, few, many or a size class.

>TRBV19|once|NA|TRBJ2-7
TGTGCCAGTAGCGGAGACCACTACGAGCAGTACTTC
CASSGDHYEQYF
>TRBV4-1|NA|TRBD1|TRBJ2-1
TGCGCCAGCAGCCAAGATGAGGGACAGGGGACCTACAATGAGCAGTTCTTC
CASSQDEGQGTYNEQFF
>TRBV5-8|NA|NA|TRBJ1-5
TGTGCCAGCAGCTTGACGGCAGTTAGCAATCAGCCCCAGCATTTT
CASSLTAVSNQPQHF
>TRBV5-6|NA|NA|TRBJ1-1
TGTGCCAGCAGGCCAACGCTACAGGGTACATCTTTCTTT
CASRPTLQGTSFF
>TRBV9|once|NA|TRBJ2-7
TGTGCCAGCAGCCCAGGGAGTGGTAGCTGGTCCTACGAGCAGTACTTC
CASSPGSGSWSYEQYF
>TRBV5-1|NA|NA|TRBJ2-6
TGCGCCAGCAGCTTGCTGGTACCCTCTGGGGCCAACGTCCTGACTTTC
CASSLLVPSGANVLTF
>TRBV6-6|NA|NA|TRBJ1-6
TGTGCCAGCAGCGGATCTGGAGGGGAAGGGAATTCACCCCTCCACTTT
CASSGSGGEGNSPLHF
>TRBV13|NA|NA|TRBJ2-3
TGTGCCAGCGCCGTACAACTCGTGGCAGATACGCAGTATTTT
CASAVQLVADTQYF
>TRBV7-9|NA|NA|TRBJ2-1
TGTGCCAGCAGCTTTGGGACTTCCCCCCGCTTCTTC
CASSFGTSPRFF
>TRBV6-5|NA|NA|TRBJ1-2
TGTGCCAGCAGTTACCAGGCGGGGAACTATGGCTACACCTTC
CASSYQAGNYGYTF
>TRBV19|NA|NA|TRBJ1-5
TGTGCCAGTATGGGGGGGGGCGACAATCAGCCCCAGCATTTT
CASMGGGDNQPQHF
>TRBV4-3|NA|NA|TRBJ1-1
TGCGCCAGCAGCCCATCCTACACAGGGAACACTGAAGCTTTCTTT
CASSPSYTGNTEAFF
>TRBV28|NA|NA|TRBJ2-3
TGTGCCAGCATTTTTGGGCTTGCGGGAGATACGCAGTATTTT
CASIFGLAGDTQYF
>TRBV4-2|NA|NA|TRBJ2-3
TGTGCCAGCAGCCAAGGTACTAGTGCAGATACGCAGTATTTT
CASSQGTSADTQYF
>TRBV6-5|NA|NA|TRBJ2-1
TGTGCCAGCAGTTTTTCCGGGACTGCCAACAATGAGCAGTTCTTC
CASSFSGTANNEQFF
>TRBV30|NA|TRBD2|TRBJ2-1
TGTGCCTGGAGCGGGGGGGGGTCAACCTACAATGAGCAGTTCTTC
CAWSGGGSTYNEQFF
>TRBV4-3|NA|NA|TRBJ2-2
TGCGCCAGCAGCCAAGATAGAAGTGGAGAGGGCTATCCAAACACCGGGGAGCTGTTTTTT
CASSQDRSGEGYPNTGELFF
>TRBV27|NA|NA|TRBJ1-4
TGTGCCAGCAGTCCCTGGGGGAGTGAAAAACTGTTTTTT
CASSPWGSEKLFF
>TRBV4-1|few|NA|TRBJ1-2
TGCGCCAGCAGCCGAGCCGAGTACAACGAGGGCTACACCTTC
CASSRAEYNEGYTF
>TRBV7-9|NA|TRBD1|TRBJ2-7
TGTGCCAGCAGCTTAGGGACAGGGGGTGTCAACGAGCAGTACTTC
CASSLGTGGVNEQYF
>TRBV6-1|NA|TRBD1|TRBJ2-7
TGTGCCAGCAGTGAAGAGGGCGGGACAGGGACCTACGAGCAGTACTTC
CASSEEGGTGTYEQYF
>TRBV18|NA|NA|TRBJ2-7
TGTGCCAGCTCACCGGAAACAGCAAGATTCAACGAGCAGTACTTC
CASSPETARFNEQYF
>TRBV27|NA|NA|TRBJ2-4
TGTGCCACTTACAGGGACCTAGCCAAAAACATTCAGTACTTC
CATYRDLAKNIQYF
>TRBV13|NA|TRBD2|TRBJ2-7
TGTGCCAGCAGCCCCGAACTAGCGGTGAACGAGCAGTACTTC
CASSPELAVNEQYF